A few counts support the clone carrying this TCR beta chain. Some clones are missing from TCRdb's copy, which holds only in-frame ones; the method was immunoSEQ multiplex PCR. The table shows around 100,000 clones, with under 75% occurring only once. V lost 6 bases to trimming and J lost 7 bases, with 22 bases between them. The CDR3 consists of 15 residues. The germline V gene has CDR1 MNHEY and CDR2 SMNVEV (reference sequence). The data were taken from a study of blood T cell repertoires in COVID-19. As for the study in general: There were acute and convalescent COVID-19 samples, and they came from the United States, Italy and Spain. T cells, B-cell-depleted T cells, or PBMCs supplied cDNA or gDNA.

The clonotype was recovered from a man older than 75 with acute or convalescent COVID-19. The sequenced sample was peripheral blood. The gene calls are TRBV27 and TRBJ2-7; no reliable D call. Here the CDR3 DNA reads TGTGCCAGCAGAAGCAAACTCGCGGTTCCGAGAGAGCAGTACTTC. This sequence encodes CASRSKLAVPREQYF.